The 26 T cell receptor beta chains in this list originate from one sample, sequenced in a study of OX40 agonist ivuxolimab in advanced cancers. Clones were sequenced by immunoSEQ multiplex PCR, and TCRdb holds only the in-frame ones, with some missing. The sample includes about 69,000 clones, roughly nine tenths seen only once; the top ten take about 4%. Sequencing was performed on CD4+ or CD8+ T cells sorted from blood, taken in a trial of the OX40 agonist ivuxolimab. Receptors originate from an adult with an advanced solid tumor such as melanoma, head and neck, liver or kidney cancer.

This clone appeared a few times. V and J are TRBV4-2 and TRBJ1-2, with 7 bases fitting TRBD1. Germline V gives CDR1 LGHNA, CDR2 YNFKEQ. This CDR3 region has 13 residues. Losses at the gene ends were 5 bases for V and 7 bases for J; bases not matched to a gene: 7. The CDR3 DNA is TGTGCCAGCAGCTACCGACAGGGCTCTGGCTACACCTTC. Its protein is CASSYRQGSGYTF.

This clone was seen only once. DNA for the CDR3: TGTGCCAGTAAATATACTAGCGGGTACCACGAGCAGTACTTC. Translation gives CASKYTSGYHEQYF. This rearrangement joins TRBV19 to TRBJ2-7; 9 bases agree with TRBD2. Per germline, CDR1 LNHDA and CDR2 SQIVND (reference sequence). The CDR3 loop spans 14 amino acids. V was clipped by 7 bases and J by 5 bases; unmatched bases: 9.

The CDR3 nucleotides read TGCGCCAGCAGCCCACCCCAGGCCATCTACGAGCAGTACTTC. Its protein is CASSPPQAIYEQYF. The V and J genes are TRBV4-1 and TRBJ2-7; D unresolved. Germline CDR1 reads MGHRA; CDR2 reads YSYEKL. The CDR3 contains 14 residues. Trimming pared 4 bases from V and 3 bases from J, leaving 13 bases between.

The V call is TRBV4-2, the J call TRBJ2-3, with TRBD2 matching 13 bases. After removal of 4 bases from V and 4 bases from J, the junction contained 5 bases not matched to a gene. Germline-derived CDR1 and CDR2 are LGHNA and YNFKEQ. CDR3 length: 16 amino acids. The CDR3, as DNA: TGTGCCAGCAGCCTCGGACTAGCGGGAGAGGCAGATACGCAGTATTTT. Amino acid sequence: CASSLGLAGEADTQYF.

The chain uses TRBV4-1 and TRBJ1-1; the D is unclear. Trimming pared 0 bases from V and 2 bases from J, leaving 16 bases between. The germline V gene has CDR1 MGHRA and CDR2 YSYEKL. The CDR3 is 17 residues long. The CDR3 coding sequence is TGCGCCAGCAGCCAAGATTGGCCATCTTTCGAAAACACTGAAGCTTTCTTT. It yields the protein CASSQDWPSFENTEAFF.

In this sample, this clone turned up once. The CDR3 DNA reads as TGTGCCAGCAGTTCTACTGGGGCTTGGACCCAGTACTTC. Translation gives CASSSTGAWTQYF. V is TRBV28 and J is TRBJ2-5; D is possibly TRBD1 (5 bases). Between the trimmed V and J ends, which lost 4 bases and 7 bases, there was a span of 13 bases. Germline CDR1 and CDR2: MDHEN and SYDVKM. CDR3 length: 13 residues.

The chain joins TRBV30 to TRBJ1-1, with no clear D. The CDR3 loop spans 13 amino acids. The germline CDR1 and CDR2 sequences are GTSNPN and SVGIG (reference sequence). The V gene lost 0 bases and the J gene lost 3 bases, with 8 bases spanning the gap. CDR3 in amino acids: CAWSVAEYTEAFF. For the CDR3, the DNA is TGTGCCTGGAGTGTGGCAGAGTACACTGAAGCTTTCTTT.

The table lists this clone with a count of one. The J gene is TRBJ1-2, the V gene TRBV6-5, with D unresolved. Germline CDR1 and CDR2: MNHEY and SVGAGI. Trimming removed 5 bases at V and 4 bases at J, with 8 bases between. The length of the CDR3 is 12 residues. CDR3 DNA: TGTGCCAGCAGTCGGACGGCCTATGGCTACACCTTC. Translation: CASSRTAYGYTF.

The chain links TRBV28 to TRBJ1-2; TRBD1 might be the D (5 bases). From germline, CDR1 is MDHEN and CDR2 SYDVKM. CDR3 length: 14 residues. The V gene lost 7 bases and the J gene lost 9 bases, with 21 bases spanning the gap. DNA of the CDR3: TGTGCCAGCATAAAGTCGGCGGGGGGGAACAGCTACACCTTC. It codes for CASIKSAGGNSYTF.

J is TRBJ1-2 and V is TRBV28, with D possibly matching TRBD1 (6 bases). The CDR3 covers 14 residues. Germline values: CDR1 MDHEN, CDR2 SYDVKM. Deletions cut 3 bases from V and 3 bases from J, with 11 bases between. Here the CDR3 reads CASSFTTGYYGYTF. The CDR3 DNA follows: TGTGCCAGCAGTTTCACAACAGGGTACTATGGCTACACCTTC.

The chain recombines TRBV7-2 with TRBJ2-1; D might be TRBD2 (5 bases). CDR1 and CDR2 from the germline V gene are SGHTA and FQGNSA. V was pared by 5 bases and J by 3 bases, with 14 bases between. The CDR3 is 15 amino acids. CDR3 amino acids: CASSEGLNLYNEQFF. The CDR3 DNA reads TGTGCCAGCAGCGAAGGACTGAACCTCTACAATGAGCAGTTCTTC.

This clone was picked up a small number of times. V usage is TRBV5-1 and J usage is TRBJ1-1, with TRBD1 identical over 8 bases. Germline-derived CDR1 and CDR2 are SGHRS and YFSETQ. This CDR3 contains 18 residues. V lost 4 bases to trimming and J lost 4 bases; unmatched junction nucleotides: 18. The CDR3 nucleotides are TGCGCCAGCAGCCCGCGATCAGGGGGCGGGGGAGGGAGCACTGAAGCTTTCTTT. It yields the protein CASSPRSGGGGGSTEAFF.

The genes are TRBV14 and TRBJ2-1; no clear D. Germline-derived CDR1 and CDR2 are SGHDN and FVKESK. V was trimmed by 0 bases and J by 4 bases, leaving 13 bases between them. The CDR3 is 16 residues long. CDR3 sequence: CASSQDWAERYNEQFF. CDR3 sequence (DNA): TGTGCCAGCAGCCAAGATTGGGCGGAGCGTTACAATGAGCAGTTCTTC.

The rearrangement links TRBV18 to TRBJ2-2, with TRBD1 identical over 8 bases. The V gene's germline CDR1 is KGHSH and CDR2 LQKENI. CDR3 length: 15 amino acids. V lost 2 bases to trimming and J lost 4 bases; unmatched junction nucleotides: 3. The CDR3 region has the DNA TGTGCCAGCTCACCAGGGACAGGAGTCACCGGGGAGCTGTTTTTT. The encoded protein is CASSPGTGVTGELFF. The complete variable domain, with remaining parts taken from reference TRBV18 and TRBJ2-2, reads NAGVMQNPRHLVRRRGQEARLRCSPMKGHSHVYWYRQLPEEGLKFMVYLQKENIIDESGMPKERFSAEFPKEGPSILRIQQVVRGDSAAYFCASSPGTGVTGELFFGEGSRLTVL.

The J gene is TRBJ1-1, the V gene TRBV18; no reliable D call. The CDR3 is 15 residues long. V was trimmed by 1 base and J by 5 bases, leaving 14 bases between them. Germline V gives CDR1 KGHSH, CDR2 LQKENI. The CDR3 sequence: CASSPLGKVGTEAFF. The CDR3 DNA follows: TGTGCCAGCTCACCACTGGGCAAGGTGGGGACTGAAGCTTTCTTT.

The J gene is TRBJ2-2, the V gene TRBV2; TRBD2 matches at 9 bases. Germline V lookup: CDR1 SNHLY, CDR2 FYNNEI. The CDR3 is 15 residues long. V shed 11 bases and J 6 bases; nucleotides not matched to a gene: 13. This CDR3 is CAGSRGLAYPGELFF. CDR3 nucleotides: TGTGCCGGATCCCGGGGACTAGCCTACCCCGGGGAGCTGTTTTTT. The full variable domain, completed using reference TRBV2 and TRBJ2-2, is EPEVTQTPSHQVTQMGQEVILRCVPISNHLYFYWYRQILGQKVEFLVSFYNNEISEKSEIFDDQFSVERPDGSNFTLKIRSTKLEDSAMYFCAGSRGLAYPGELFFGEGSRLTVL.

The rearrangement joins TRBV5-4 to TRBJ1-2; D unclear. CDR1 is SGHNT and CDR2 is YYREEE in the germline V gene (reference sequence). This CDR3 is 15 amino acids long. The ends were cut back, 4 bases at V and 0 bases at J, with 13 bases in the middle. The CDR3 sequence: CASSGPGLTNYGYTF. The CDR3, as DNA: TGTGCCAGCAGCGGTCCGGGCCTAACTAACTATGGCTACACCTTC.

The chain has TRBV2 and TRBJ2-1; TRBD2 matches at 9 bases. CDR1 is SNHLY, CDR2 FYNNEI, per germline. This CDR3 comprises 14 residues. Trimming at V came to 4 bases and at J to 9 bases, leaving 7 bases not matched to a gene. The CDR3 protein is CASSATTSGSEQFF. As DNA, the CDR3 is TGTGCCAGCAGTGCCACGACTAGCGGCAGTGAGCAGTTCTTC.

The gene calls are TRBV9 and TRBJ2-2, with 7 bases lining up with TRBD2. With 3 bases clipped from V and 4 bases from J, the junction kept 6 bases outside the gene matches. Germline V lookup: CDR1 SGDLS, CDR2 YYNGEE. The CDR3 sequence is 15 residues long. CDR3 bases: TGTGCCAGCAGCGATGAGCGGGGCCTCACCGGGGAGCTGTTTTTT. Encoded protein: CASSDERGLTGELFF.

The V gene is TRBV6-1, the J gene TRBJ2-5, with D possibly matching TRBD2 (7 bases). CDR1 and CDR2 (germline): MNHNS, SASEGT. V gave up 6 bases and J gave up 7 bases, with 21 bases separating them. The length of the CDR3 is 15 residues. The CDR3 region is CASRLGGAGGGTQYF. For the CDR3, the DNA is TGTGCCAGCAGGCTTGGGGGGGCTGGCGGCGGGACCCAGTACTTC.

The J gene is TRBJ1-6, the V gene TRBV11-2; 8 nucleotides match TRBD1. This CDR3 has 13 residues. Germline V gives CDR1 SGHAT, CDR2 FQNNGV. The ends lost 5 bases at V and 10 bases at J; junction bases unmatched: 4. The CDR3 nucleotides are TGTGCCAGCAGCGGACAGGGCGGATCACCCCTCCACTTT. Amino acid sequence: CASSGQGGSPLHF.

This rearrangement joins TRBV5-1 to TRBJ2-1; TRBD2 might be the D (5 bases). Trimming took 0 bases from V and 10 from J, leaving 17 bases between them. Germline V CDR1 and CDR2: SGHRS, YFSETQ. CDR3 length: 15 amino acids. The CDR3 loop reads CASSLGASPQQEQFF. Here the CDR3 DNA reads TGCGCCAGCAGCTTGGGGGCTAGCCCCCAGCAGGAGCAGTTCTTC. Full variable domain (rest looked up from reference TRBV5-1 and TRBJ2-1): KAGVTQTPRYLIKTRGQQVTLSCSPISGHRSVSWYQQTPGQGLQFLFEYFSETQRNKGNFPGRFSGRQFSNSRSEMNVSTLELGDSALYLCASSLGASPQQEQFFGPGTRLTVL.

This chain joins TRBV9 and TRBJ2-1, with D tentatively TRBD2 (6 bases). There are 14 residues in the CDR3. The germline V gene encodes CDR1 SGDLS and CDR2 YYNGEE. The V and J ends lost 0 bases and 7 bases respectively, with 11 bases between them. CDR3 coding DNA: TGTGCCAGCAGCGTAGCTGGAGGGTGGAATGAGCAGTTCTTC. The encoded protein is CASSVAGGWNEQFF.

The chain employs TRBV10-3 and TRBJ2-7; no firm D call. Germline values: CDR1 ENHRY, CDR2 SYGVKD. Trimming took 2 bases from V and 0 from J, leaving 5 bases between them. This CDR3 is 13 amino acids long. CDR3 in DNA: TGTGCCATCAGTGAGCAGGCCTCCTACGAGCAGTACTTC. It yields the protein CAISEQASYEQYF.

V gene TRBV18 combines with J gene TRBJ2-7; D ambiguous. CDR1 and CDR2 (germline): KGHSH, LQKENI. CDR3 length: 14 amino acids. Trimming took off 4 bases at V and 4 bases at J, with 14 bases between the two ends. CDR3: CASSRRTDQYEQYF. CDR3 DNA: TGTGCCAGCTCACGACGGACGGATCAGTACGAGCAGTACTTC.

J is TRBJ1-6 and V is TRBV5-6; D is uncertain. Germline CDR1 reads SGHDT; CDR2 reads YYEEEE. V was pared by 5 bases and J by 7 bases, with 7 bases between. The CDR3 consists of 12 residues. CDR3 region: CASRFENSPLHF. CDR3 in DNA: TGTGCCAGCAGGTTCGAAAATTCACCCCTCCACTTT.